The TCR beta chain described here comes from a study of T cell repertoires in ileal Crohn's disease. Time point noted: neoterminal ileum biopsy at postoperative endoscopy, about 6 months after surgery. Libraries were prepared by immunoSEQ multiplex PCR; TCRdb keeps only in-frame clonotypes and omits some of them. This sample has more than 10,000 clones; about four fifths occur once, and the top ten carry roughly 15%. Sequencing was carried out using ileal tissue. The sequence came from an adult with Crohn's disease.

For the CDR3, the DNA is TGTGCCAGCCGGCGAGCGGGAGGTGAGAATGAGCAGTTCTTC. Translating it yields CASRRAGGENEQFF. J is TRBJ2-1 and V is TRBV7-9; 9 bases map to TRBD2. From germline, CDR1 is SEHNR and CDR2 FQNEAQ (reference sequence). CDR3 length: 14 amino acids. V trimming: 8 bases; J trimming: 7 bases; junction bases outside the gene matches: 9. The full variable domain, rest sourced from reference TRBV7-9 and TRBJ2-1, is DTGVSQNPRHKITKRGQNVTFRCDPISEHNRLYWYRQTLGQGPEFLTYFQNEAQLEKSRLLSDRFSAERPKGSFSTLEIQRTEQGDSAMYLCASRRAGGENEQFFGPGTRLTVL.